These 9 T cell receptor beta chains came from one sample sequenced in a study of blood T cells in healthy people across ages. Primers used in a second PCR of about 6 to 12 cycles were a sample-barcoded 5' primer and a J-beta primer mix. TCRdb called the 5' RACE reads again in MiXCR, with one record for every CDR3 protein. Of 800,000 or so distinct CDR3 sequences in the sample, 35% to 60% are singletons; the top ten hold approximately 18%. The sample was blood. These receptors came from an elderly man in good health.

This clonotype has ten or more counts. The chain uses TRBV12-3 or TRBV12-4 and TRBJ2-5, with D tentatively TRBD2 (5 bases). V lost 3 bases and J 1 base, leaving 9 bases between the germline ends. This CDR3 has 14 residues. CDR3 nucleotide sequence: TGTGCCAGCAGTTTGGGAGCGGTCCAAGAGACCCAGTACTTC. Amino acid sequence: CASSLGAVQETQYF.

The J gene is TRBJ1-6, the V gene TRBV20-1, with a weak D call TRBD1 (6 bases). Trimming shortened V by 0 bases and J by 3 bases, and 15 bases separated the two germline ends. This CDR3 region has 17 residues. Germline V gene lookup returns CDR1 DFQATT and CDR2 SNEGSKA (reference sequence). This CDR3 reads CSARDIEQGLYNSPLHF. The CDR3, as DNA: TGCAGTGCTAGAGATATCGAACAGGGCCTCTATAATTCACCCCTCCACTTT.

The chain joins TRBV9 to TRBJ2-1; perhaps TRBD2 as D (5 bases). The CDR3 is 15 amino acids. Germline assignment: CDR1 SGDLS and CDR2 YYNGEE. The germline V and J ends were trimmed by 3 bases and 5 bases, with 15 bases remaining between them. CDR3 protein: CASSAVPGWDNEQFF. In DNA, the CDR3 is TGTGCCAGCAGCGCCGTCCCGGGATGGGACAATGAGCAGTTCTTC.

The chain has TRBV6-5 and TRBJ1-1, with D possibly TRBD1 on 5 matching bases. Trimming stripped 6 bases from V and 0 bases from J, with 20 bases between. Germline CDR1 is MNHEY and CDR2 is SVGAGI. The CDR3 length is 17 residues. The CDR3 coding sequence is TGTGCCAGCAGGCCCTTGGACACTCTGGGGGTGAACACTGAAGCTTTCTTT. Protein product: CASRPLDTLGVNTEAFF.

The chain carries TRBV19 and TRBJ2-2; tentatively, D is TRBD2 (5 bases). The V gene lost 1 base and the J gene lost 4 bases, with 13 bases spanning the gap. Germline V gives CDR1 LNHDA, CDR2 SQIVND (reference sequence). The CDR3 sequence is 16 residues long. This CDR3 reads CASSIACGLFTGELFF. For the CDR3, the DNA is TGTGCCAGTAGTATAGCGTGCGGGTTGTTCACCGGGGAGCTGTTTTTT.

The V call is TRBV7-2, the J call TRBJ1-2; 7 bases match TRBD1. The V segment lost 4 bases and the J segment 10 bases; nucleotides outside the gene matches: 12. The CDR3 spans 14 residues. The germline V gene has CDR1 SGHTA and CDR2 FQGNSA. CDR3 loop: CASSSNRGPVDYTF. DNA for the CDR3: TGTGCCAGCAGCTCCAATAGGGGGCCGGTCGACTACACCTTC.

CDR3 bases: TGTGCCAGCAGCGGAGCAGGAGCGGGAGAGGAGACCCAGTACTTC. Translating it yields CASSGAGAGEETQYF. The V gene is TRBV4-2, the J gene TRBJ2-5; 8 bases line up with TRBD2. The CDR3 is 15 amino acids. The germline V gene has CDR1 LGHNA and CDR2 YNFKEQ. J gave up 5 bases and V 5 bases, and 10 bases lay outside the gene matches.

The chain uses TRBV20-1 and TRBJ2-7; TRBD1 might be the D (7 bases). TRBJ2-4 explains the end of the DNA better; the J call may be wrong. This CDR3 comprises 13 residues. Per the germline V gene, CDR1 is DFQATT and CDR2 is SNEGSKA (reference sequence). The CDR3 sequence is CSALGGGLNIQYF. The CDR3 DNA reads TGCAGTGCCCTAGGAGGGGGCTTAAACATTCAGTACTTC.

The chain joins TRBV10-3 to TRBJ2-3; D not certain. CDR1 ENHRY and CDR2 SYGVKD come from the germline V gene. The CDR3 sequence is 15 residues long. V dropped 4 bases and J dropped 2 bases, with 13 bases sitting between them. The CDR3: CAISGGPSTTDTQYF. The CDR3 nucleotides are TGTGCCATCAGTGGAGGCCCCTCAACCACAGATACGCAGTATTTT.